This entry lists 17 T cell receptor beta chains sequenced from one sample in a study of blood T cell repertoires in COVID-19. Using immunoSEQ multiplex PCR, the repertoire was profiled, and TCRdb retains in-frame clones only, with some absent. The table includes 180,000 or so clones, around 86% detected once. The sample consisted of peripheral blood. The receptors here all came from a young man with acute or convalescent COVID-19.

There are a few counts of this clone. The rearrangement links TRBV5-4 to TRBJ2-7, with 13 nucleotides matching TRBD2. The CDR3 runs 15 residues. Germline V gene sequence: CDR1 SGHNT, CDR2 YYREEE (reference sequence). Trimming took 4 bases from V and 2 from J; bases not matched to a gene: 3. The CDR3 here is CASSSGTSGAYEQYF. As DNA, the CDR3 is TGTGCCAGCAGCAGCGGGACTAGCGGGGCCTACGAGCAGTACTTC.

J is TRBJ1-1 and V is TRBV7-8; D not certain. The CDR3 runs to 16 residues. V lost 4 bases to trimming and J lost 4 bases, with 19 bases between them. CDR1 SGHVS and CDR2 FQNEAQ come from the germline V gene. The DNA of the CDR3 is TGTGCCAGCAGCTCCATGGGCGTAGTGGGCTCCACTGAAGCTTTCTTT. Protein sequence: CASSSMGVVGSTEAFF.

V usage is TRBV2 and J usage is TRBJ1-5, with D perhaps matching TRBD1 (5 bases). There are 15 residues in the CDR3. Germline assignment: CDR1 SNHLY and CDR2 FYNNEI. V lost 6 bases and J 7 bases, leaving 19 bases between the germline ends. The CDR3 here is CASSPNLVGGQPQHF. The CDR3 DNA sequence: TGTGCCAGCAGCCCCAACCTAGTGGGGGGACAGCCCCAGCATTTT.

The V call is TRBV6-4, the J call TRBJ2-1; TRBD1 aligns across 12 bases. V shed 2 bases and J 5 bases; nucleotides not matched to a gene: 1. Germline V CDR1 and CDR2: MRHNA, SNTAGT. The CDR3 extends over 15 amino acids. The CDR3 spells CASSDGTGGNNEQFF. The CDR3 DNA reads as TGTGCCAGCAGTGACGGGACAGGGGGCAACAATGAGCAGTTCTTC.

The chain carries TRBV7-9 and TRBJ1-2, with 9 bases aligning to TRBD1. The junction had 7 bases not matched to a gene; V was cut back by 1 base and J by 7 bases. This CDR3 has 15 amino acids. CDR1 and CDR2 from the germline V gene are SEHNR and FQNEAQ (reference sequence). The CDR3 DNA sequence: TGTGCCAGCAGCTTAGGCCGAGGACAGGGGAGTGGCTACACCTTC. This codes for CASSLGRGQGSGYTF.

This clone was counted once. The J gene is TRBJ1-2, the V gene TRBV3-1 (or the pseudogene TRBV3-2), with 7 bases fitting TRBD1. Germline trimming cut 2 bases from V and 8 bases from J; bases unmatched to any gene: 2. Germline values: CDR1 LGHDT, CDR2 YNNKEL (reference sequence). The CDR3 totals 12 residues. The CDR3 DNA reads TGTGCCAGCAGCCAACAGGGGGGAGGCTACACCTTC. Translated: CASSQQGGGYTF.

The chain carries TRBV30 and TRBJ1-2; TRBD1 agrees at 9 bases. The CDR3 totals 17 residues. The junction had 8 bases not matched to a gene; V was cut back by 0 bases and J by 0 bases. CDR1 and CDR2 from the germline V gene are GTSNPN and SVGIG (reference sequence). This chain's CDR3 is CAWSVVETGGSNYGYTF. The DNA of the CDR3 is TGTGCCTGGAGTGTAGTCGAGACAGGGGGGTCTAACTATGGCTACACCTTC.

The V gene is TRBV4-1, the J gene TRBJ1-1; D gene uncertain. The CDR3 totals 14 residues. The V gene lost 4 bases and the J gene lost 0 bases, with 9 bases spanning the gap. CDR1 and CDR2 (germline): MGHRA, YSYEKL. CDR3 DNA: TGCGCCAGCAGCCCCTCGGACTTGAACACTGAAGCTTTCTTT. It codes for CASSPSDLNTEAFF.

The chain links TRBV5-1 to TRBJ1-2; no clear D gene. This CDR3 contains 13 residues. The V gene's germline CDR1 is SGHRS and CDR2 YFSETQ. V was trimmed by 4 bases and J by 4 bases, leaving 11 bases between them. The CDR3 protein is CASSLVSGYGYTF. The DNA of the CDR3 is TGCGCCAGCAGCCTAGTTTCTGGCTATGGCTACACCTTC.

The genes are TRBV4-1 and TRBJ1-3, with 10 bases identical to TRBD1. Unmatched junction bases numbered 8, after V lost 1 base and J lost 2 bases. Per germline, CDR1 MGHRA and CDR2 YSYEKL. This CDR3 has 18 residues. The CDR3 loop is CASSQGGQGLLAGNTIYF. In DNA form, the CDR3 reads TGCGCCAGCAGCCAAGGGGGACAGGGGCTACTAGCTGGAAACACCATATATTTT.

The chain combines TRBV30 with TRBJ1-2; tentative D call: TRBD1 (6 bases). Germline CDR1 GTSNPN, CDR2 SVGIG (reference sequence). The CDR3 is 13 residues long. V lost 2 bases and J lost 4, with 11 bases in between. The chain's CDR3 is CAWSPQGFYGYTF. For the CDR3, the DNA is TGTGCCTGGAGTCCTCAGGGGTTCTATGGCTACACCTTC.

The chain combines TRBV27 with TRBJ2-3; D is unclear. Trimming took off 4 bases at V and 6 bases at J, with 11 bases between the two ends. CDR1 is MNHEY, CDR2 SMNVEV, per germline (reference sequence). The CDR3 is 13 residues long. CDR3 in amino acids: CASSSGFTDTQYF. As DNA, the CDR3 is TGTGCCAGCAGTTCGGGTTTTACGGATACGCAGTATTTT.

The V call is TRBV7-2, the J call TRBJ1-1, with D hard to call. The CDR3 spans 14 residues. CDR1 SGHTA and CDR2 FQGNSA come from the germline V gene. V lost 2 bases to trimming and J lost 4 bases, with 11 bases between them. CDR3 region: CASSLLSGITEAFF. The CDR3 region has the DNA TGTGCCAGCAGCTTACTATCCGGGATCACTGAAGCTTTCTTT.

V is TRBV4-1 and J is TRBJ2-3; D is uncertain. The CDR3 is 16 residues long. The V gene's germline CDR1 is MGHRA and CDR2 YSYEKL. Trimming cost V 1 base and J 2 bases, with 13 bases left between them. CDR3 nucleotide sequence: TGCGCCAGCAGCCAAGTTCTAAACAGCATCACAGATACGCAGTATTTT. Protein product: CASSQVLNSITDTQYF.

The chain is built from TRBV24-1 and TRBJ1-1; D gene uncertain. Germline V lookup: CDR1 KGHDR, CDR2 SFDVKD. The CDR3 has 15 residues. V lost 1 base and J 1 base, leaving 9 bases between the germline ends. DNA of the CDR3: TGTGCCACCAGTGATTTCTTGACTCCGAACACTGAAGCTTTCTTT. Translation: CATSDFLTPNTEAFF.

The gene calls are TRBV6-5 and TRBJ2-2; D may be TRBD2 (7 bases). The germline V and J ends were trimmed by 6 bases and 6 bases, with 14 bases remaining between them. This CDR3 has 14 residues. The germline gives CDR1 MNHEY, CDR2 SVGAGI. For the CDR3, the DNA is TGTGCCAGCAGGCCGACGGGGGGCCCCGGGGAGCTGTTTTTT. Translating gives CASRPTGGPGELFF.

This clone was picked up a small number of times. The chain is built from TRBV5-1 and TRBJ2-6; 8 bases match TRBD1. The CDR3 contains 17 residues. Germline values: CDR1 SGHRS, CDR2 YFSETQ. Trimming cost V 5 bases and J 0 bases; bases outside gene matches: 7. The CDR3 loop reads CASRRTGPNSGANVLTF. The CDR3 nucleotides read TGCGCCAGCAGGCGGACAGGGCCAAACTCTGGGGCCAACGTCCTGACTTTC.